The 12 T cell receptor beta chains reported below all come from one sample, sequenced in a study of cytomegalovirus exposure and HLA in healthy donors (dated by TCRdb to 2016 to 2017). Library generation was performed with the immunoSEQ multiplex PCR assay. For the multiplex PCR, a mixture combining 60 forward primers for TCR Vbeta segments and 13 reverse primers for TCR Jbeta segments was used. Sourced from immuneACCESS, this table was stored by TCRdb with only in-frame sequences that have V and J called. A share of the clones is absent; for the studies checked, an unresolved V gene accounts for under half, and the remainder has no known explanation. The sample profile shows about 110,000 clones; 79% of them were found once. Around 3.1% of the sample is in the top ten clones. The sequenced sample was PBMCs. The receptor set was obtained from a woman aged 40 to 50 in good health and CMV-seronegative.

The V call is TRBV5-4, the J call TRBJ2-3; 11 bases map to TRBD2. V shed 0 bases, J shed 0 bases, and the junction held 0 bases outside the gene matches. CDR1 and CDR2 from the germline V gene are SGHNT and YYREEE (reference sequence). This CDR3 is built from 16 residues. CDR3: CASSLGTSGSTDTQYF. CDR3 in DNA: TGTGCCAGCAGCTTGGGGACTAGCGGGAGCACAGATACGCAGTATTTT.

The chain has TRBV4-3 and TRBJ2-1, with D possibly being TRBD2 (6 bases). Germline CDR1 LGHNA, CDR2 YSLEER. V gave up 2 bases and J gave up 6 bases, with 23 bases separating them. This CDR3 is 18 amino acids long. CDR3 in amino acids: CASSQIRQPGVGSNEQFF. The CDR3 DNA sequence: TGCGCCAGCAGCCAAATTAGGCAACCGGGGGTTGGTTCCAATGAGCAGTTCTTC.

The genes are TRBV1 and TRBJ1-6. TRBV1 is termed a pseudogene. The CDR3 has 18 amino acids. The CDR3 DNA follows: TGCACCAGCAGCCACGGCACCCGGGGTTACTACATCGGTTCACCCCTCCACTTT. It encodes CTSSHGTRGYYIGSPLHF.

Turning to this clone: A read error may produce the germline difference seen at one junction end. This same CDR3 is encoded by further DNA sequences in the sample. V usage is TRBV7-9 and J usage is TRBJ2-7, with a weak D call TRBD2 (6 bases). The CDR3 contains 14 residues. Per the germline V gene, CDR1 is SEHNR and CDR2 is FQNEAQ (reference sequence). The CDR3 reads CASSLEQRVNEQYF. In DNA, the CDR3 is TGTGCCAGCAGCTTAGAACAGCGGGTGAACGAGCAATACTTC.

In its sample, this clone was seen a few times. The V and J genes are TRBV19 and TRBJ1-6; a weak D match, TRBD1 (6 bases). Germline V gene data show CDR1 as LNHDA and CDR2 as SQIVND (reference sequence). This CDR3 region has 15 residues. V lost 3 bases, J lost 9 bases, and 15 bases lay in between. CDR3 nucleotides: TGTGCCAGTAGTATCAGTGCAGGGGTCAGTTCACCCCTCCACTTT. Its translation is CASSISAGVSSPLHF.

This clone has just one count. The chain is built from TRBV5-4 and TRBJ2-5; 10 nucleotides line up with TRBD2. The germline V gene has CDR1 SGHNT and CDR2 YYREEE (reference sequence). J was trimmed by 6 bases and V by 0 bases; bases with no gene match: 8. The CDR3 loop spans 16 amino acids. In DNA, the CDR3 is TGTGCCAGCAGCTTGGTAGCGGGGGGAAGGAGAAAGACCCAGTACTTC. The encoded protein is CASSLVAGGRRKTQYF. The variable domain in full, completed from reference TRBV5-4 and TRBJ2-5, reads ETGVTQSPTHLIKTRGQQVTLRCSSQSGHNTVSWYQQALGQGPQFIFQYYREEENGRGNFPPRFSGLQFPNYSSELNVNALELDDSALYLCASSLVAGGRRKTQYFGPGTRLLVL.

The DNA for the CDR3 is TGTGCCAGCAGTTCAGGAGGGGTTGGGCAGCCCCAGCATTTT. Translated: CASSSGGVGQPQHF. The chain has TRBV28 and TRBJ1-5; D might be TRBD1 (5 bases). Trimming removed 4 bases from V and 7 bases from J, with 14 bases in between. The CDR3 is 14 residues long. From germline, CDR1 is MDHEN and CDR2 SYDVKM.

V gene TRBV7-2 combines with J gene TRBJ2-5, with TRBD1 matching 7 bases. Trimming took 5 bases from V and 2 from J; bases not matched to a gene: 8. This CDR3 spans 15 amino acids. CDR1 SGHTA and CDR2 FQGNSA come from the germline V gene. CDR3 DNA: TGTGCCAGCAGCATCGGACAGGCAGTACAAGAGACCCAGTACTTC. This sequence encodes CASSIGQAVQETQYF.

This rearrangement joins TRBV5-1 to TRBJ2-6; 8 bases are a match to TRBD1. After removal of 3 bases from V and 0 bases from J, the junction contained 8 bases not matched to a gene. The CDR3 contains 18 residues. Germline CDR1 SGHRS, CDR2 YFSETQ. The chain's CDR3 is CASSSRDRSSSGANVLTF. In DNA form, the CDR3 reads TGCGCCAGCAGCTCTAGGGACAGGTCCTCCTCTGGGGCCAACGTCCTGACTTTC.

V gene TRBV4-1 combines with J gene TRBJ1-4; 7 bases are a match to TRBD1. CDR3 length equals 15 residues. V lost 4 bases, J lost 7 bases, and 9 bases stayed unmatched. Germline V gene sequence: CDR1 MGHRA, CDR2 YSYEKL. CDR3 residues: CASSPRAQGTEKLFF. In nucleotides, the CDR3 is TGCGCCAGCAGCCCCAGAGCACAGGGGACTGAAAAACTGTTTTTT.

The chain couples TRBV6-6 to TRBJ2-2, with a weak D call TRBD2 (6 bases). V lost 6 bases and J lost 1, with 6 bases in between. CDR1 and CDR2 from the germline V gene are MNHNY and SVGAGI (reference sequence). The CDR3 contains 13 residues. DNA of the CDR3: TGTGCCAGCAGGCGGGAGAACACCGGGGAGCTGTTTTTT. Protein product: CASRRENTGELFF.

V is TRBV6-1 and J is TRBJ1-2; D is possibly TRBD1 (6 bases). Germline V gene sequence: CDR1 MNHNS, CDR2 SASEGT. The CDR3 has 12 amino acids. The V and J ends lost 6 bases and 3 bases respectively, with 8 bases between them. The CDR3 region is CASRGAYYGYTF. DNA for the CDR3: TGTGCCAGCAGGGGGGCTTACTATGGCTACACCTTC.